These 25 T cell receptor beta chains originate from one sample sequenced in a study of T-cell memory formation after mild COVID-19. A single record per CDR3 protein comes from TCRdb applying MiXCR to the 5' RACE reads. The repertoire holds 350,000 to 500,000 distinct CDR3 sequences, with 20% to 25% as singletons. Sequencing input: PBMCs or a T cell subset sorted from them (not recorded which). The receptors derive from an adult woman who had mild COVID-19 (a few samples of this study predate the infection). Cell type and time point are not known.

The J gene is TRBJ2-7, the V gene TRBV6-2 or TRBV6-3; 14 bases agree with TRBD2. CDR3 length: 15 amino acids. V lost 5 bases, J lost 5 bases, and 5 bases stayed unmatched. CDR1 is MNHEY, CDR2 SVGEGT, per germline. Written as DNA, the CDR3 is TGTGCCAGCAGTGCCGGACTAGCGGGAGGCAACGAGCAGTACTTC. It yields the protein CASSAGLAGGNEQYF.

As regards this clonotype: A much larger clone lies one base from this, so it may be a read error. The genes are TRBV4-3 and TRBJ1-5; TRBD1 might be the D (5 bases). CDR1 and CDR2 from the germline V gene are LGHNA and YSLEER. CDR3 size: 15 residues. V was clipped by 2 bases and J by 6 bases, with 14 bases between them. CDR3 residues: CASSQYWQGGQPQHF. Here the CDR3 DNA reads TGCGCCAGCAGCCAATATTGGCAGGGAGGTCAGCCCCAGCATTTT.

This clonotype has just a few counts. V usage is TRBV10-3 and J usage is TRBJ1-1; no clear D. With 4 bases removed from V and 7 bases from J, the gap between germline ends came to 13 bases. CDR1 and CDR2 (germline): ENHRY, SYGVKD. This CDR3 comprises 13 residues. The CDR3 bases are TGTGCCATCAGTGTCAGGCTGGAGATTGAAGCTTTCTTT. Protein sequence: CAISVRLEIEAFF.

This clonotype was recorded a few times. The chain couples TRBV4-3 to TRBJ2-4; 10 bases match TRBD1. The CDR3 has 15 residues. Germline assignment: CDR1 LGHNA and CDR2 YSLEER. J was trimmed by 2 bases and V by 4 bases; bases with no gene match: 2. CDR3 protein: CASSPDRGPKNIQYF. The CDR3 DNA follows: TGCGCCAGCAGCCCTGACAGGGGGCCCAAAAACATTCAGTACTTC.

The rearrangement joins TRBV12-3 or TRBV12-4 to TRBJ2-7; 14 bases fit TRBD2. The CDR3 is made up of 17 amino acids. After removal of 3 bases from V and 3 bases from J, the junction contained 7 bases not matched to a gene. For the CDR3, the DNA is TGTGCCAGCAGTTTGGGACTAGCGGGAGCCTTTAGCTACGAGCAGTACTTC. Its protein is CASSLGLAGAFSYEQYF.

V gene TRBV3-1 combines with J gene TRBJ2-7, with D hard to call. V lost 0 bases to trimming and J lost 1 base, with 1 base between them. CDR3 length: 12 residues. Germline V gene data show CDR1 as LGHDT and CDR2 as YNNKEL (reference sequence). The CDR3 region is CASSQESYEQYF. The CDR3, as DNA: TGTGCCAGCAGCCAAGAATCCTACGAGCAGTACTTC.

DNA of the CDR3: TGCAGCGCAAAGCGCAGGGGAGGCAGCAATCAGCCCCAGCATTTT. Translation: CSAKRRGGSNQPQHF. The chain couples TRBV20-1 to TRBJ1-5; D might be TRBD1 (6 bases). CDR3 size: 15 residues. Germline V gene data show CDR1 as DFQATT and CDR2 as SNEGSKA (reference sequence).

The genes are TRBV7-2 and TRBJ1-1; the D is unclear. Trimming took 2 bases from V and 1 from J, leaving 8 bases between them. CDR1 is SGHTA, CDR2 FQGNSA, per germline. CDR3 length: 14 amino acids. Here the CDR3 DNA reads TGTGCCAGCAGCTTATTAGTCAAGAACACTGAAGCTTTCTTT. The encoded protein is CASSLLVKNTEAFF.

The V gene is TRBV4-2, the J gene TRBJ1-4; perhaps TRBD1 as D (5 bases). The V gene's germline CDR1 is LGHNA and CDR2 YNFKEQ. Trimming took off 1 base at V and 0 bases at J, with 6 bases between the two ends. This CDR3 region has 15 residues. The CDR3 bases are TGTGCCAGCAGCCAAGGGGGGGCAACTAATGAAAAACTGTTTTTT. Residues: CASSQGGATNEKLFF.

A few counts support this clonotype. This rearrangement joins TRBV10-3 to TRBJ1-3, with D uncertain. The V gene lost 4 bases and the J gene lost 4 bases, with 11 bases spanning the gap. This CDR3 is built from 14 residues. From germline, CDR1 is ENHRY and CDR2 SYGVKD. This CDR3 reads CAISGSLEGNTIYF. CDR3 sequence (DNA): TGTGCCATCAGTGGGTCCTTAGAAGGAAACACCATATATTTT.

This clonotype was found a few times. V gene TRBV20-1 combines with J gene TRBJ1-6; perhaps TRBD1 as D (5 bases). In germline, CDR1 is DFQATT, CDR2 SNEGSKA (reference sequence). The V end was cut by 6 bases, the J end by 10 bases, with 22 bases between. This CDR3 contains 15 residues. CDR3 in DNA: TGCAGTGCGCCAGCCGGGCAGGGAAGGGAATCACCCCTCCACTTT. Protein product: CSAPAGQGRESPLHF.

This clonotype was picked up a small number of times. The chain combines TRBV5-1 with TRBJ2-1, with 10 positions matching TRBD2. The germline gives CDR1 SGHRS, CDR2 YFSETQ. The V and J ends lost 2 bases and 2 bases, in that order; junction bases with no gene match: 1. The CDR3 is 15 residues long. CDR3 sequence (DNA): TGCGCCAGCAGCTTCACTAGCGGGGCCTACAATGAGCAGTTCTTC. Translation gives CASSFTSGAYNEQFF. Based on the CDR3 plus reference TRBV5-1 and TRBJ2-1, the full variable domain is KAGVTQTPRYLIKTRGQQVTLSCSPISGHRSVSWYQQTPGQGLQFLFEYFSETQRNKGNFPGRFSGRQFSNSRSEMNVSTLELGDSALYLCASSFTSGAYNEQFFGPGTRLTVL.

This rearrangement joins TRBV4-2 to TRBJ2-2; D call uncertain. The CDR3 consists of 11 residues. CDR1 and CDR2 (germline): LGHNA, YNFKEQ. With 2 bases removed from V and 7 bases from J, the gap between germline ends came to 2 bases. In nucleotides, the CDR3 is TGTGCCAGCAGCCAACGCGGGGAGCTGTTTTTT. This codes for CASSQRGELFF.

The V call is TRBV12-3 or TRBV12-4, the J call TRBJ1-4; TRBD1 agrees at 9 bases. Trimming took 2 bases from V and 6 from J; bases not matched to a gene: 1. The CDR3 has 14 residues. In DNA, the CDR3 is TGTGCCAGCAGTTTAACAGGGGGCTATGAAAAACTGTTTTTT. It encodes CASSLTGGYEKLFF.

CDR3 sequence reads: CASSVASLATEAFF. The CDR3 DNA is TGTGCCAGCAGCGTAGCTAGTCTGGCCACTGAAGCTTTCTTT. The rearrangement uses TRBV9 and TRBJ1-1; D is unclear. V lost 0 bases and J 4 bases, leaving 10 bases between the germline ends. The CDR3 totals 14 residues. Germline CDR1 and CDR2: SGDLS and YYNGEE.

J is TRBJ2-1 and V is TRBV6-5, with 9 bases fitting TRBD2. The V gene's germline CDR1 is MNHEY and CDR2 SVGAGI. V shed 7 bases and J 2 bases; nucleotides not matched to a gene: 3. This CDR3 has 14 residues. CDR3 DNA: TGTGCCAGCAAAGGCGGGGGGGCCTACAATGAGCAGTTCTTC. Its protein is CASKGGGAYNEQFF.

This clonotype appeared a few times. This chain's CDR3 is CASEDRGLYEQYF. CDR3 DNA: TGTGCCAGCGAGGACAGGGGGTTGTACGAGCAGTACTTC. The V and J genes are TRBV6-1 and TRBJ2-7; TRBD1 matches 10 bases. Germline V gives CDR1 MNHNS, CDR2 SASEGT. This CDR3 spans 13 amino acids. Trimming cost V 8 bases and J 4 bases; bases outside gene matches: 5.

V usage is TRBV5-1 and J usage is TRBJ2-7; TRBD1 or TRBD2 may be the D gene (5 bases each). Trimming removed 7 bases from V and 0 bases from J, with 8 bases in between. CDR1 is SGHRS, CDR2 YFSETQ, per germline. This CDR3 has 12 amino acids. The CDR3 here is CASRDASYEQYF. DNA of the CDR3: TGCGCCAGCCGGGACGCCTCCTACGAGCAGTACTTC.

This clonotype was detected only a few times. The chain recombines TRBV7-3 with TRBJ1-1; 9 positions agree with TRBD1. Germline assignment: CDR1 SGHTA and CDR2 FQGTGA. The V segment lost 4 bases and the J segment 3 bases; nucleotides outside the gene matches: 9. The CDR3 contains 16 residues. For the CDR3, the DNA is TGTGCCAGCAGCTCATCCCACAGGGGGCGGGACACTGAAGCTTTCTTT. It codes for CASSSSHRGRDTEAFF.

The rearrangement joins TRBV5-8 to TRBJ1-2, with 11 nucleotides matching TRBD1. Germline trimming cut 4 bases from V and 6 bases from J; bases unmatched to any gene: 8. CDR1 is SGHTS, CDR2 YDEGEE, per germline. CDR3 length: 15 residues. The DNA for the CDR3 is TGTGCCAGCAGCGCGACCGGGACAGGGGGTGATGGCTACACCTTC. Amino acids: CASSATGTGGDGYTF.

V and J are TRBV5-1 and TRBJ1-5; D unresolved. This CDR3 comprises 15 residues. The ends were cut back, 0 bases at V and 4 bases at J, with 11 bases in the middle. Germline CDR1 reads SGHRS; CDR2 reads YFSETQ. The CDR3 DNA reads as TGCGCCAGCAGCTTGGTATCAGGTCGAAATCAGCCCCAGCATTTT. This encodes CASSLVSGRNQPQHF.

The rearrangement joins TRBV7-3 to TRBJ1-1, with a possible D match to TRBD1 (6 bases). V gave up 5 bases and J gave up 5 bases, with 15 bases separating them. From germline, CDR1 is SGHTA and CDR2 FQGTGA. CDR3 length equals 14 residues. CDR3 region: CASSPQGPGTEAFF. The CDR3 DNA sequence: TGTGCCAGCAGCCCACAGGGCCCGGGGACTGAAGCTTTCTTT.

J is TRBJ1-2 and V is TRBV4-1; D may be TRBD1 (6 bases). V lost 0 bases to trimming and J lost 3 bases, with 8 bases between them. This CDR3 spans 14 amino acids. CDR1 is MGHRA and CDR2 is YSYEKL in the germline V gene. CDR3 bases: TGCGCCAGCAGCCAAGACCCAGGGGACTATGGCTACACCTTC. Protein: CASSQDPGDYGYTF.

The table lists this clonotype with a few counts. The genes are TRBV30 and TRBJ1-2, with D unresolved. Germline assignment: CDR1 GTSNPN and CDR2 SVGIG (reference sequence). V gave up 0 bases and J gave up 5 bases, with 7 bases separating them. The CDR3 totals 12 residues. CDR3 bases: TGTGCCTGGAGTGTAACCGGGTATGGCTACACCTTC. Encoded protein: CAWSVTGYGYTF.

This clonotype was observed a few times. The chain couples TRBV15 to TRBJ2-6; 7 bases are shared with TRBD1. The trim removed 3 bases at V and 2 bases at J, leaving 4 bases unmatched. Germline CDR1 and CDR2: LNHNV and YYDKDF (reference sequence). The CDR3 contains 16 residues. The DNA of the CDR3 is TGTGCCACCAGCAGCGACAGGGTTACTGGGGCCAACGTCCTGACTTTC. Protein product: CATSSDRVTGANVLTF.